Below, 5 T cell receptor beta chains from the same sample are listed, as sequenced in a study of CD8+ T cells in alopecia areata. The authors extracted RNA and reverse transcribed it into cDNA as the sequencing template. Assay: immunoSEQ multiplex PCR; the TCRdb copy retains only in-frame clones and omits some. The table lists roughly 120,000 clones, around 50% of them singletons. Treatment: oral pan-JAK inhibitor, 5-10 mg twice daily. The sequences come from CD8+ T cells sorted from blood, collected at week 24, from a patient treated with tofacitinib. The receptors shown here come from a human donor with alopecia areata.

This clone turned up a few times. The CDR3 spells CASSPGTGSEPQHF. The DNA for the CDR3 is TGTGCCAGCAGCCCCGGGACAGGGAGCGAGCCCCAGCATTTT. The rearrangement joins TRBV6-5 to TRBJ1-5, with 9 bases identical to TRBD1. CDR1 is MNHEY and CDR2 is SVGAGI in the germline V gene. V shed 6 bases and J 8 bases; nucleotides not matched to a gene: 8. This CDR3 has 14 amino acids.

V gene TRBV7-9 combines with J gene TRBJ2-3; 9 bases are shared with TRBD2. The CDR3 extends over 18 amino acids. Unmatched junction bases numbered 11, after V lost 4 bases and J lost 0 bases. CDR1 and CDR2 from the germline V gene are SEHNR and FQNEAQ (reference sequence). The CDR3 DNA follows: TGTGCCAGCAGCTCCCTAGCGGGGCCGAGATCTAGCACAGATACGCAGTATTTT. Amino acids: CASSSLAGPRSSTDTQYF.

The chain is built from TRBV11-2 and TRBJ1-2; a weak D match, TRBD1 (5 bases). Germline V gene lookup returns CDR1 SGHAT and CDR2 FQNNGV. The CDR3 runs to 13 residues. Trimming took off 1 base at V and 5 bases at J, with 8 bases between the two ends. CDR3 protein: CASSLGQTYGYTF. DNA of the CDR3: TGTGCCAGCAGCTTAGGACAGACATATGGCTACACCTTC.

The chain recombines TRBV10-3 with TRBJ1-2; no clear D. From germline, CDR1 is ENHRY and CDR2 SYGVKD. The CDR3 is 11 residues long. Trimming removed 4 bases at V and 3 bases at J, with 3 bases between. Here the CDR3 DNA reads TGTGCCATCAGTGCTTACTATGGCTACACCTTC. Its protein is CAISAYYGYTF.

The DNA of the CDR3 is TGCAGCGTTGAAACAGGGCCCAATGAGCAGTTCTTC. Amino acid sequence: CSVETGPNEQFF. The chain links TRBV29-1 to TRBJ2-1; a weak D match, TRBD1 (6 bases). The germline CDR1 and CDR2 sequences are SQVTM and ANQGSEA. The CDR3 is 12 amino acids. Trimming took off 2 bases at V and 6 bases at J, with 8 bases between the two ends.